A single T cell receptor (beta chain) is shown here with its context. Its antigen is as yet unknown. This CDR3 has 15 residues. This specimen belongs to a study of radiotherapy plus CTLA-4 blockade in lung cancer. Overall study results and limits: Among blood TCR repertoires after radiotherapy plus ipilimumab, tumor-derived clones expanded.

Libraries were prepared by immunoSEQ multiplex PCR; TCRdb keeps only in-frame clonotypes and omits some of them. Of 55,000 to 80,000 clones in the sample, around four fifths were seen once. V and J are TRBV21-1 and TRBJ1-5. TRBV21-1 constitutes a pseudogene. The sequence came from a human donor with non-small cell lung cancer who had a complete response to radiotherapy plus ipilimumab. This specimen consisted of peripheral blood, obtained from a patient treated with radiotherapy plus ipilimumab. CDR3 nucleotide sequence: TGTGCCAGCAGCCCCCCGGACTATAGCAATCAGCCCCAGCATTTT. Translating it yields CASSPPDYSNQPQHF.